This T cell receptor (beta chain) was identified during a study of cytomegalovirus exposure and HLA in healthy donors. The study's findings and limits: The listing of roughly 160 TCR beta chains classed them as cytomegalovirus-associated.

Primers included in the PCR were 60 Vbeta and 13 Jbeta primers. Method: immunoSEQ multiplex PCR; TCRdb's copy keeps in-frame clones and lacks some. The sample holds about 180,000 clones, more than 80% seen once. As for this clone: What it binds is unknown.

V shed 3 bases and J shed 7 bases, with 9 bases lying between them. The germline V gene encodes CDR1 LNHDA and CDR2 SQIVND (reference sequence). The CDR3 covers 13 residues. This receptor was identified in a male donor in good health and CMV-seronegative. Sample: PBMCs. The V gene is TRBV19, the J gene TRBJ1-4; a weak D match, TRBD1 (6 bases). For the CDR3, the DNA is TGTGCCAGTAGTATGAACAGGGCTGAAAAACTGTTTTTT. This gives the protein CASSMNRAEKLFF. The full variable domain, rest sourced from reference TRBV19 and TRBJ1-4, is DGGITQSPKYLFRKEGQNVTLSCEQNLNHDAMYWYRQDPGQGLRLIYYSQIVNDFQKGDIAEGYSVSREKKESFPLTVTSAQKNPTAFYLCASSMNRAEKLFFGSGTQLSVL.